This T cell receptor beta chain originates from a study of blood T cell repertoires in COVID-19. Original methodology: Amplification from reference gene primers served as the basis for estimated nucleated cell counts. Profiling relied on immunoSEQ multiplex PCR, and the TCRdb table lists in-frame clones only, not all of them. V and J calls and clone size are those listed in that table; D and trimming were worked out from the DNA. The sample holds 250,000 to 350,000 clones, about 90% seen once. V was shortened by 0 bases and J by 6 bases, with 12 bases between the two germline ends. This CDR3 has 14 residues. Germline V lookup: CDR1 MNHEY, CDR2 SVGEGT. The study recruited people aged roughly 18 to 100 years across about two dozen US areas. Participants had their cohort set by participant-reported clinical history.

This receptor was taken from a woman in her 30s who had recovered from COVID-19. Sequenced material: PBMCs or T cells enriched from blood (not recorded which). This chain links TRBV6-2 or TRBV6-3 with TRBJ2-7, with D hard to call. CDR3 loop: CASSYSAAPGEQYF. Written as DNA, the CDR3 is TGTGCCAGCAGTTACTCGGCCGCCCCGGGCGAGCAGTACTTC.